One sample yielded the 15 T cell receptor beta chains listed below, sequenced in a study of T cell responses to AZD1222 COVID-19 vaccine. Some clones are missing from TCRdb's copy, which holds only in-frame ones; the method was immunoSEQ multiplex PCR. The top ten clones hold 1.6% of a sample with around 200,000 clones, under 95% of them seen once. Source: peripheral blood, taken 28 days after the second AZD1222 dose. The receptors shown here come from an adult who received the AZD1222 COVID-19 vaccine.

The chain recombines TRBV9 with TRBJ1-4; D is possibly TRBD1 (6 bases). From germline, CDR1 is SGDLS and CDR2 YYNGEE. V was shortened by 0 bases and J by 7 bases, with 13 bases between the two germline ends. The CDR3 length is 15 residues. The CDR3 sequence is CASSVDQGRGEKLFF. CDR3 DNA: TGTGCCAGCAGCGTAGACCAGGGGCGAGGTGAAAAACTGTTTTTT.

The chain couples TRBV24-1 to TRBJ1-6, with D maybe TRBD1 (5 bases). Germline CDR1 reads KGHDR; CDR2 reads SFDVKD. V was trimmed by 3 bases and J by 8 bases, leaving 19 bases between them. The CDR3 spans 17 residues. The CDR3 loop reads CATSDAGTLKGDSPLHF. CDR3 DNA: TGTGCCACCAGTGATGCCGGGACCCTCAAAGGGGATTCACCCCTCCACTTT.

The chain carries TRBV6-2 or TRBV6-3 and TRBJ1-5; D not certain. CDR1 is MNHEY, CDR2 SVGEGT, per germline. V dropped 0 bases and J dropped 2 bases, with 8 bases sitting between them. The CDR3 is made up of 15 amino acids. The CDR3 region is CASSYSSGGNQPQHF. The CDR3 DNA sequence: TGTGCCAGCAGTTACTCATCAGGTGGCAATCAGCCCCAGCATTTT.

The chain recombines TRBV29-1 with TRBJ2-7; D possibly corresponds to TRBD2 (5 bases). Trimming left V 5 bases short and J 2 bases short, with 13 bases between. CDR1 is SQVTM and CDR2 is ANQGSEA in the germline V gene. The CDR3 extends over 13 amino acids. This CDR3 reads CSVTRDPTYEQYF. In DNA form, the CDR3 reads TGCAGCGTTACGAGGGATCCTACCTACGAGCAGTACTTC.

The genes are TRBV5-6 and TRBJ1-2; 7 bases are a match to TRBD1. Per germline, CDR1 SGHDT and CDR2 YYEEEE. The CDR3 is made up of 15 amino acids. Losses at the gene ends were 4 bases for V and 4 bases for J; bases not matched to a gene: 10. The CDR3 loop reads CASSPNRGGIYGYTF. For the CDR3, the DNA is TGTGCCAGCAGCCCCAACAGGGGCGGGATCTATGGCTACACCTTC.

The chain uses TRBV6-1 and TRBJ1-1; D unresolved. V gave up 5 bases and J gave up 3 bases, with 7 bases separating them. Looked up from germline, CDR1 is MNHNS and CDR2 is SASEGT. This CDR3 region has 12 residues. The DNA for the CDR3 is TGTGCCAGCAGTCTCCAATACACTGAAGCTTTCTTT. This codes for CASSLQYTEAFF.

This chain connects TRBV11-3 to TRBJ1-1, with D perhaps TRBD1 (6 bases). The germline V and J ends were trimmed by 5 bases and 1 base, with 14 bases remaining between them. The germline CDR1 and CDR2 sequences are SGHNT and YENEEA. This CDR3 has 15 residues. CDR3: CASSLSPGQNTEAFF. The CDR3 DNA sequence: TGTGCCAGCAGCCTATCGCCGGGACAGAACACTGAAGCTTTCTTT.

V is TRBV12-3 or TRBV12-4 and J is TRBJ2-7; D might be TRBD1 (5 bases). Trimming cost V 7 bases and J 2 bases, with 12 bases left between them. The CDR3 totals 13 residues. The CDR3 here is CASNAGSTYEQYF. The CDR3 bases are TGTGCCAGCAACGCAGGGTCAACCTACGAGCAGTACTTC.

The rearrangement joins TRBV28 to TRBJ1-1, with D maybe TRBD1 (5 bases). The germline V gene encodes CDR1 MDHEN and CDR2 SYDVKM. The CDR3 contains 12 residues. V was cut by 6 bases and J by 7 bases, with 12 bases left in between. CDR3 amino acids: CASSWGASEAFF. The CDR3 DNA reads TGTGCCAGCAGCTGGGGCGCTAGTGAAGCTTTCTTT.

The J gene is TRBJ2-7, the V gene TRBV5-1, with TRBD2 as a possible D gene (7 bases). Germline V gives CDR1 SGHRS, CDR2 YFSETQ. This CDR3 has 18 amino acids. V lost 5 bases, J lost 4 bases, and 28 bases lay in between. Here the CDR3 DNA reads TGCGCCAGCAGTTCCCGGGGGGCTTCCACCCACCCAATGTACGAGCAGTACTTC. Translating it yields CASSSRGASTHPMYEQYF.

This clone was seen just once. V usage is TRBV19 and J usage is TRBJ2-5; D gene ambiguous. The ends were cut back, 3 bases at V and 5 bases at J, with 4 bases in the middle. CDR1 is LNHDA and CDR2 is SQIVND in the germline V gene (reference sequence). The length of the CDR3 is 11 residues. The CDR3 bases are TGTGCCAGTAGTATTCGGGAGACCCAGTACTTC. Its translation: CASSIRETQYF. Looking up the rest from reference TRBV19 and TRBJ2-5 gives the full variable domain: DGGITQSPKYLFRKEGQNVTLSCEQNLNHDAMYWYRQDPGQGLRLIYYSQIVNDFQKGDIAEGYSVSREKKESFPLTVTSAQKNPTAFYLCASSIRETQYFGPGTRLLVL.

The chain carries TRBV7-9 and TRBJ2-5; D is unresolved. The CDR3 is 12 amino acids. Germline V lookup: CDR1 SEHNR, CDR2 FQNEAQ (reference sequence). V gave up 2 bases and J gave up 5 bases, with 6 bases separating them. This chain's CDR3 is CASSLFAETQYF. CDR3 nucleotide sequence: TGTGCCAGCAGCTTATTTGCGGAGACCCAGTACTTC.

This clone was counted once. The gene calls are TRBV10-3 and TRBJ2-3; 15 bases line up with TRBD2. Losses at the gene ends were 6 bases for V and 2 bases for J; bases not matched to a gene: 9. From germline, CDR1 is ENHRY and CDR2 SYGVKD. The CDR3 is 18 residues long. The CDR3 sequence is CAIRNLGLAGGHTDTQYF. The CDR3 DNA is TGTGCCATCAGAAATCTTGGACTAGCGGGAGGGCACACAGATACGCAGTATTTT.

This rearrangement joins TRBV5-6 to TRBJ2-7, with D hard to call. Trimming cost V 0 bases and J 2 bases, with 6 bases left between them. CDR3 size: 13 residues. Germline CDR1 and CDR2: SGHDT and YYEEEE. The CDR3 sequence is CASSLGVAYEQYF. CDR3 DNA sequence: TGTGCCAGCAGCTTGGGGGTTGCCTACGAGCAGTACTTC.

Note on this clone: A read error may produce the germline difference seen at one junction end. The chain recombines TRBV6-2 or TRBV6-3 with TRBJ2-7, with D possibly being TRBD1 (5 bases). CDR3 length: 11 amino acids. Germline CDR1 reads MNHEY; CDR2 reads SVGEGT. CDR3 region: CASSLGHECFF. The CDR3 region has the DNA TGTGCCAGCAGTCTTGGACATGAGTGTTTTTTC.